The clone carrying this T cell receptor beta chain was seen only a few times. Its specificity is not known. This sample is drawn from a study of blood T cells in healthy people across ages. Donors ranged from about 6 to 95 years old and were healthy Caucasians in Russia. Each individual donor underwent a draw of ten milliliters of peripheral blood. For the second PCR, which ran for about 6 to 12 cycles, a sample-barcoded 5' primer and a J-beta primer mix were used. MiXCR, applied by TCRdb to the 5' RACE reads, yields one record per CDR3 protein. Among approximately 400,000 distinct CDR3 sequences listed, about 55% were seen once. The CDR3 covers 13 residues. V trimming: 6 bases; J trimming: 8 bases; junction bases outside the gene matches: 6. Germline CDR1 and CDR2: DFQATT and SNEGSKA (reference sequence). Overall study results and limits: Roughly linear declines in TCR beta diversity per million T cells occurred with age. When set beside aged donors, long-lived donors presented more naive CD4+ cells and higher diversity.

The specimen was blood. This sequence was found in a man aged 55 to 70 in good health. This chain links TRBV20-1 with TRBJ2-1; 11 positions match TRBD2. Written as DNA, the CDR3 is TGCAGTGCGAGACTAGCGGGAACGGATGAGCAGTTCTTC. Its translation: CSARLAGTDEQFF.